This TCR beta chain originates from a study of vaccination effects on CD4 cells after COVID-19. Study-wide context: Every participant took two doses of the BNT162b2 or mRNA-1273 vaccine. Study results and limitations: Convalescents' post-vaccine spike-reactive clones were mainly new, vaccine-induced.

Expansion of antigen-specific CD4+ T cells with viral peptide pools was carried out by the ViraFEST assay before sequencing. Cultured cells yielded isolated CD4+ T cells after roughly 11 days. PCR confirmed that the person was infected with SARS-CoV-2 between March and December 2020. Half-medium changes using IL-2 medium occurred on days 3 and 7. The germline V and J ends were trimmed by 4 bases and 5 bases, with 14 bases remaining between them. Germline loops: CDR1 SGHNT, CDR2 YENEEA. The CDR3 spans 14 residues. Sequencing used immunoSEQ multiplex PCR; TCRdb keeps in-frame clones, though not all of them. The sample shows around 26,000 clones, around 78% of them seen only once. This clone was seen once. Its antigen is still unknown.

The J gene is TRBJ2-5, the V gene TRBV11-3, with TRBD1 as a possible D gene (6 bases). This sequence was found in a human donor who had a prior SARS-CoV-2 infection. The sample in question was CD4+ T cells from PBMCs cultured with HCoV-NL63 spike peptides, obtained before COVID-19 vaccination. CDR3 nucleotide sequence: TGTGCCAGCAGCTCCGTGGCGAGGGGGGAGACCCAGTACTTC. The encoded protein is CASSSVARGETQYF.